Described below is a single T cell receptor beta chain sequence and its context. This sample stems from a study of OX40 agonist ivuxolimab in advanced cancers. The assay was immunoSEQ multiplex PCR, and TCRdb's table has in-frame clones only and misses some. The table lists tens of thousands of clones, about 84% of them singletons. This CDR3 comprises 17 residues. The V gene end was trimmed by 1 base and the J gene end by 2 bases; junction bases not matched to a gene: 8. Germline-derived CDR1 and CDR2 are SGHTA and FQGNSA. The chain combines TRBV7-2 with TRBJ2-5, with 9 bases that match TRBD2. This sample comprised CD4+ or CD8+ T cells sorted from blood, obtained in a trial of the OX40 agonist ivuxolimab. This clonotype was sampled from an adult with an advanced solid tumor such as melanoma, head and neck, liver or kidney cancer. This CDR3 is CASSLVASGVRQETQYF. The CDR3 DNA follows: TGTGCCAGCAGCTTAGTAGCTAGCGGGGTACGTCAAGAGACCCAGTACTTC.